This T cell receptor (beta chain) emerged from a study of CD39 and CD103 CD8 tumor-infiltrating T cells. Findings and caveats of the study: Unlike DN TIL clonotypes, DP TIL clonotypes seldom appeared in blood.

DNA input per subset was roughly 8,500 to 110,000 sorted cells. The assay was immunoSEQ multiplex PCR, and TCRdb's table has in-frame clones only and misses some. Among under 4,000 clones listed, over 55% were seen once. About this clone: Antigen: not known.

The CDR3 contains 17 residues. Germline V gene sequence: CDR1 MDHEN, CDR2 SYDVKM. V shed 4 bases and J 4 bases; nucleotides not matched to a gene: 10. V and J are TRBV28 and TRBJ1-2; the match to TRBD1 covers 12 bases. The specimen sequenced was CD39- CD103- CD8+ T cells sorted from the tumor. Subset defined: CD103-CD39- double-negative CD45RA- CD8 T cells. The clonotype was recovered from a human donor with head and neck squamous cell carcinoma. CDR3 nucleotides: TGTGCCAGCAGTTCCCCCGGGACAGGGGGCTCTAGCTATGGCTACACCTTC. This encodes CASSSPGTGGSSYGYTF.